The source of this T cell receptor beta chain is a study of T cells in women clearing cervical HPV infection. The overall study: Case blood was drawn when the lesion was first found; control blood after infection became undetectable.

With respect to this clone: The read finishes 3 residues shy of the CDR3 end, and the germline J gene is used to complete it.

TCRdb's table, derived via immunoSEQ multiplex PCR, lists solely in-frame clones and lacks some. This repertoire includes around 30,000 clones. Germline CDR1 MGHRA, CDR2 YSYEKL. This CDR3 contains 16 residues. Unmatched junction bases numbered 8, after V lost 4 bases and J lost 4 bases. This receptor was taken from a woman between 18 and 70 years old with a cervical HPV16 infection that either progressed to CIN3+ or cleared (not recorded which). This chain connects TRBV4-1 to TRBJ2-3; 10 nucleotides agree with TRBD2. The sample consisted of blood buffy coat. This CDR3 is CASSRAGLAAPDTQYF. The sequenced part of the CDR3 DNA is TGCGCCAGCAGCCGAGCAGGACTAGCGGCCCCAGATACG.